This is a list of T cell receptor beta chains from one sample in a study of regulatory T cells in long-lasting Graves disease. One entry per CDR3 protein, called by TCRdb with MiXCR from the multiplex PCR reads. Counted here are 200,000 to 250,000 distinct CDR3 sequences, roughly 21% occurring once; the ten biggest clones make up approximately 15%. Here the sequenced sample was peripheral blood mononuclear cells (PBMCs), taken at new diagnosis, from a patient treated with antithyroid drugs. Receptor source: a female donor with Graves disease. CDR3s include the opening cysteine and the closing phenylalanine or tryptophan. Fields, in order: V gene, J gene, clone size, D gene, CDR3 protein, CDR3 DNA. The D gene is left open where the match is weak. Not all rows give a size; the values are once, few, many and, for expanded clones, a class.

TRBV2	TRBJ2-7	many	-	CTSSPRTGSEQYF	TGTACCAGCAGTCCTCGGACGGGAAGCGAGCAGTACTTC
TRBV5-6	TRBJ2-1	-	-	CASSRTETMYNEQFF	TGTGCCAGCAGCCGCACAGAGACGATGTACAATGAGCAGTTCTTC
TRBV3-1	TRBJ2-7	many	-	CASSATYEQYF	TGTGCCAGCAGCGCTACCTACGAGCAGTACTTC
TRBV20-1	TRBJ2-7	-	TRBD1	CSARVGQGQHTTYEQYF	TGCAGTGCTAGAGTAGGACAGGGACAACACACGACCTACGAGCAGTACTTC
TRBV5-1	TRBJ2-1	many	TRBD1	CASSADREGNEQFF	TGCGCCAGCAGCGCGGACAGGGAAGGCAATGAGCAGTTCTTC
TRBV28	TRBJ2-1	many	TRBD2	CASIIGGGNEQFF	TGTGCCAGCATTATTGGGGGGGGCAATGAGCAGTTCTTC
TRBV10-3	TRBJ2-7	many	TRBD2	CAISESGGSHEQYF	TGTGCCATCAGTGAGTCTGGCGGGAGCCACGAGCAGTACTTC
TRBV6-1	TRBJ2-7	many	TRBD1	CASSEYTGVYEQYF	TGTGCCAGCAGTGAGTACACAGGGGTATACGAGCAGTACTTC
TRBV10-3	TRBJ2-7	many	-	CAISASGAEEQYF	TGTGCCATCAGTGCCTCGGGAGCGGAAGAGCAGTACTTC
TRBV7-9	TRBJ2-3	once	TRBD1	CASSPGGRGQDTQYF	TGTGCCAGCAGCCCCGGCGGCAGGGGGCAAGATACGCAGTATTTT
TRBV20-1	TRBJ2-1	many	-	CSAILYNEQFF	TGCAGTGCTATTCTCTACAATGAGCAGTTCTTC
TRBV18	TRBJ1-2	-	-	CASSPNGQGPYTF	TGTGCCAGCTCACCAAACGGGCAGGGGCCCTACACCTTC
TRBV19	TRBJ1-1	few	-	CASSKQGRDTEAFF	TGTGCCAGTAGTAAACAGGGAAGGGACACTGAAGCTTTCTTT
TRBV12-3/TRBV12-4	TRBJ1-6	many	-	CASSPDGYGSLHF	TGTGCCAGCAGCCCCGACGGGTACGGATCCCTCCACTTT
TRBV20-1	TRBJ2-4	many	-	CSASFQAKNIQYF	TGCAGTGCTAGTTTTCAGGCCAAAAACATTCAGTACTTC
TRBV11-2	TRBJ2-1	-	-	CASSSSGTVYYNEQFF	TGTGCCAGCAGTTCAAGCGGGACAGTCTACTACAATGAGCAGTTCTTC
TRBV5-5	TRBJ2-3	many	TRBD1	CASSHTGVGTDTQYF	TGCGCCAGCAGCCATACAGGGGTGGGCACAGATACGCAGTATTTT
TRBV10-1	TRBJ2-1	many	TRBD2	CASAAAGDEQFF	TGCGCCAGCGCGGCCGCGGGGGATGAGCAGTTCTTC
TRBV2	TRBJ2-2	many	-	CASRATPHTGELFF	TGTGCCAGCAGGGCAACACCCCACACCGGGGAGCTGTTTTTT
TRBV28	TRBJ1-6	many	-	CASSTNRQANSPLHF	TGTGCCAGCAGTACCAACCGACAGGCGAATTCACCCCTCCACTTT
TRBV7-9	TRBJ2-3	many	TRBD2	CASSPLAGRRTDTQYF	TGTGCCAGCAGCCCTCTAGCGGGTCGGCGCACAGATACGCAGTATTTT
TRBV11-1	TRBJ2-2	many	TRBD1	CASSWGQGTGELFF	TGTGCCAGCAGCTGGGGACAGGGGACCGGGGAGCTGTTTTTT
TRBV12-3/TRBV12-4	TRBJ2-3	many	-	CASSLHSTSTDTQYF	TGTGCCAGCAGTTTACATTCCACTAGCACAGATACGCAGTATTTT
TRBV5-1	TRBJ2-5	many	-	CASSLENLETQYF	TGCGCCAGCAGCTTGGAGAACCTAGAGACCCAGTACTTC
TRBV4-2	TRBJ1-2	many	-	CASSPLEVNYGYTF	TGTGCCAGCAGCCCTCTGGAGGTTAACTATGGCTACACCTTC
TRBV12-5	TRBJ2-2	-	-	CASYRVPAGELFF	TGTGCTAGCTACAGGGTGCCGGCCGGGGAGCTGTTTTTT
TRBV7-8	TRBJ1-4	few	TRBD1	CASSGNRGLGNKLFF	TGTGCCAGCAGCGGGAACAGGGGGCTTGGTAATAAACTGTTTTTT
TRBV19	TRBJ2-7	few	-	CASSQSRTHYEQYF	TGTGCCAGTAGCCAGTCCAGGACACACTACGAGCAGTACTTC
TRBV12-3/TRBV12-4	TRBJ1-3	many	TRBD1	CASSLKGAVGNTIYF	TGTGCCAGCAGTTTAAAGGGGGCGGTTGGAAACACCATATATTTT
TRBV7-9	TRBJ1-2	many	-	CASSLTGRNGYTF	TGTGCCAGCAGCTTAACAGGGAGAAATGGCTACACCTTC
TRBV29-1	TRBJ2-7	many	-	CSVRDTSSYEQYF	TGCAGCGTGAGGGACACGAGCTCCTACGAGCAGTACTTC
TRBV28	TRBJ2-7	many	-	CASSSRKKSYEQYF	TGTGCCAGCAGCAGTCGTAAGAAATCCTACGAGCAGTACTTC
TRBV9	TRBJ1-1	many	-	CASSVTGGNTEAFF	TGTGCCAGCAGCGTAACCGGGGGAAACACTGAAGCTTTCTTT
TRBV28	TRBJ1-4	many	-	CASSSRTAATNEKLFF	TGTGCCAGCAGTTCCCGGACGGCTGCAACTAATGAAAAACTGTTTTTT
TRBV6-2/TRBV6-3	TRBJ2-3	many	TRBD2	CASTWTGGGKDTQYF	TGTGCCAGTACCTGGACGGGGGGGGGCAAAGATACGCAGTATTTT
TRBV11-3	TRBJ2-1	many	TRBD2	CASSFEGLDYNEQFF	TGTGCCAGCAGCTTCGAGGGACTAGACTACAATGAGCAGTTCTTC
TRBV7-3	TRBJ2-4	many	-	CASSSFGGPQYF	TGTGCCAGCAGCTCGTTCGGGGGCCCTCAGTACTTC
TRBV7-6	TRBJ2-7	many	-	CASSLVGESYEQYF	TGTGCCAGCAGCTTAGTCGGTGAATCCTACGAGCAGTACTTC
TRBV4-3	TRBJ2-2	few	-	CASSQGDGANTGELFF	TGCGCCAGCAGCCAAGGGGACGGCGCGAACACCGGGGAGCTGTTTTTT
TRBV19	TRBJ2-2	few	TRBD2	CASRGLSDGRARTGELFF	TGTGCCAGTAGGGGACTCTCGGACGGGAGGGCCCGGACCGGGGAGCTGTTTTTT
TRBV7-2	TRBJ1-4	-	-	CASSPLSATNEKLFF	TGTGCCAGCAGCCCGCTGTCAGCAACTAATGAAAAACTGTTTTTT
TRBV12-3/TRBV12-4	TRBJ2-5	many	-	CASSLGLETQYF	TGTGCCAGCAGTTTAGGGTTGGAGACCCAGTACTTC
TRBV7-2	TRBJ1-5	once	-	CASSTLRVGNQPQHF	TGTGCCAGCAGCACGCTTCGGGTCGGCAATCAGCCCCAGCATTTT
TRBV5-5	TRBJ2-7	many	TRBD1	CASSLQGQGGSYEQYF	TGTGCCAGCAGCTTACAGGGACAGGGCGGCTCCTACGAGCAGTACTTC
TRBV7-9	TRBJ1-5	many	-	CASSLALDSGGNQPQHF	TGTGCCAGCAGCTTAGCGTTGGACAGCGGGGGCAATCAGCCCCAGCATTTT
TRBV20-1	TRBJ2-3	few	-	CSAPGAYSTDTQYF	TGCAGTGCTCCGGGGGCCTATAGCACAGATACGCAGTATTTT
TRBV5-1	TRBJ1-4	-	TRBD1	CASSLQPEGAGKKLFF	TGCGCCAGCAGCTTGCAACCGGAGGGGGCCGGAAAAAAACTGTTTTTT
TRBV4-2	TRBJ1-6	many	-	CASSHPGGAGYSPLHF	TGTGCCAGCAGCCATCCGGGGGGGGCAGGGTATTCACCCCTCCACTTT
TRBV18	TRBJ2-7	many	-	CASSARQGYEQYF	TGTGCCAGCTCAGCTAGGCAGGGTTACGAGCAGTACTTC
TRBV10-1	TRBJ2-1	-	-	CASSQSLNNEQFF	TGCGCCAGCAGTCAAAGCCTAAACAATGAGCAGTTCTTC
TRBV28	TRBJ2-4	once	-	CASNPGVRTGNIQYF	TGTGCCAGCAACCCAGGGGTGCGTACCGGAAACATTCAGTACTTC